Presented here are 18 T cell receptor beta chains from one specimen sequenced in a study of CD8 T cells in Susac syndrome. Random hexamers served to reverse transcribe roughly 0.45 to 1 ug RNA. MiXCR, applied by TCRdb to the immunoSEQ multiplex PCR reads, yields one record per CDR3 protein. Here the sample spans approximately 180,000 distinct CDR3 sequences, over 85% being singletons. The sample was CD4+ T cells from PBMCs. These receptor sequences come from a human donor with multiple sclerosis.

The J gene is TRBJ1-1, the V gene TRBV30, with 9 bases fitting TRBD1. V lost 0 bases and J lost 3; bases outside the gene matches: 2. This CDR3 has 14 residues. The germline CDR1 and CDR2 sequences are GTSNPN and SVGIG (reference sequence). CDR3 DNA sequence: TGTGCCTGGAGTGTCGGGACAGGGCACACTGAAGCTTTCTTT. It is translated as CAWSVGTGHTEAFF.

The rearrangement links TRBV12-3 or TRBV12-4 to TRBJ1-4, with 7 bases lining up with TRBD1. Losses at the gene ends were 5 bases for V and 3 bases for J; bases not matched to a gene: 6. The CDR3 is 15 residues long. The chain's CDR3 is CASSRRQGSNEKLFF. CDR3 nucleotide sequence: TGTGCCAGCAGTAGAAGACAGGGATCTAATGAAAAACTGTTTTTT.

V and J are TRBV7-3 and TRBJ2-3; D perhaps matches TRBD2 (6 bases). The V gene lost 2 bases and the J gene lost 4 bases, with 16 bases spanning the gap. The CDR3 totals 16 residues. In germline, CDR1 is SGHTA, CDR2 FQGTGA. The CDR3 protein is CASSLELGRPADTQYF. CDR3 DNA sequence: TGTGCCAGCAGCTTAGAACTAGGGAGGCCGGCAGATACGCAGTATTTT.

The gene calls are TRBV20-1 and TRBJ2-5, with D perhaps TRBD1 (6 bases). The germline gives CDR1 DFQATT, CDR2 SNEGSKA (reference sequence). With 6 bases removed from V and 2 bases from J, the gap between germline ends came to 16 bases. This CDR3 is built from 14 residues. The CDR3 region has the DNA TGCAGTGCGCCGCACCGGACAGTACAAGAGACCCAGTACTTC. Translation gives CSAPHRTVQETQYF.

J is TRBJ2-5 and V is TRBV20-1; TRBD2 matches at 13 bases. Germline V CDR1 and CDR2: DFQATT, SNEGSKA (reference sequence). The CDR3 consists of 15 residues. The V gene end was trimmed by 6 bases and the J gene end by 5 bases; junction bases not matched to a gene: 9. The CDR3 nucleotides are TGCAGTGCAACTCCGGGACTAGCGGGGATGGAGACCCAGTACTTC. Translated, it gives CSATPGLAGMETQYF.

This chain links TRBV20-1 with TRBJ2-7; 8 bases agree with TRBD2. The length of the CDR3 is 14 residues. The J segment lost 3 bases and the V segment lost 0 bases, leaving 4 bases of the junction unmatched. CDR1 is DFQATT and CDR2 is SNEGSKA in the germline V gene (reference sequence). The CDR3 DNA reads as TGCAGTGCTAGAGATGGGCTAGCGGGCTACGAGCAGTACTTC. Amino acids: CSARDGLAGYEQYF.

V is TRBV4-3 and J is TRBJ2-3, with D unclear. Germline V gives CDR1 LGHNA, CDR2 YSLEER. The V gene lost 0 bases and the J gene lost 2 bases, with 9 bases spanning the gap. The CDR3 sequence is 15 residues long. CDR3 DNA sequence: TGCGCCAGCAGCCAAGACTGGCGGCACACAGATACGCAGTATTTT. Its translation: CASSQDWRHTDTQYF.

The gene calls are TRBV3-1 and TRBJ1-4; weak D call: TRBD1 (6 bases). The ends were cut back, 6 bases at V and 7 bases at J, with 15 bases in the middle. The CDR3 runs 14 residues. Looked up from germline, CDR1 is LGHDT and CDR2 is YNNKEL (reference sequence). CDR3 sequence reads: CASSLGQMGEKLFF. The CDR3, as DNA: TGTGCCAGCAGTCTTGGACAGATGGGTGAAAAACTGTTTTTT.

The table lists this clonotype with a count of one. This rearrangement joins TRBV28 to TRBJ1-2; 10 bases are shared with TRBD1. The CDR3 contains 16 residues. Germline V gene data show CDR1 as MDHEN and CDR2 as SYDVKM. V gave up 3 bases and J gave up 3 bases; unmatched junction bases: 7. CDR3 nucleotides: TGTGCCAGCAGTTTGCCCCGGGACAGGGGATACTATGGCTACACCTTC. Translation: CASSLPRDRGYYGYTF.

V usage is TRBV19 and J usage is TRBJ1-2; no clear D. The germline V and J ends were trimmed by 3 bases and 8 bases, with 7 bases remaining between them. The germline gives CDR1 LNHDA, CDR2 SQIVND (reference sequence). This CDR3 region has 11 residues. Here the CDR3 DNA reads TGTGCCAGTAGTATCTCGGGAGGCTACACCTTC. Its translation: CASSISGGYTF. Complete variable domain (other parts from reference TRBV19 and TRBJ1-2): DGGITQSPKYLFRKEGQNVTLSCEQNLNHDAMYWYRQDPGQGLRLIYYSQIVNDFQKGDIAEGYSVSREKKESFPLTVTSAQKNPTAFYLCASSISGGYTFGSGTRLTVV.

J is TRBJ2-5 and V is TRBV20-1, with 12 nucleotides matching TRBD2. This CDR3 has 13 residues. The V segment lost 1 base and the J segment 7 bases; nucleotides outside the gene matches: 1. Germline lookup yields CDR1 DFQATT and CDR2 SNEGSKA (reference sequence). Here the CDR3 reads CSARGTSGVTQYF. DNA for the CDR3: TGCAGTGCTAGAGGGACTAGCGGGGTGACCCAGTACTTC.

The chain carries TRBV19 and TRBJ2-5; D remains ambiguous. V lost 3 bases and J 2 bases, leaving 10 bases between the germline ends. The CDR3 is made up of 14 amino acids. Germline values: CDR1 LNHDA, CDR2 SQIVND (reference sequence). CDR3 region: CASSIVNRQETQYF. The CDR3 DNA reads as TGTGCCAGTAGTATCGTTAACAGACAAGAGACCCAGTACTTC. Looking up the rest from reference TRBV19 and TRBJ2-5 gives the full variable domain: DGGITQSPKYLFRKEGQNVTLSCEQNLNHDAMYWYRQDPGQGLRLIYYSQIVNDFQKGDIAEGYSVSREKKESFPLTVTSAQKNPTAFYLCASSIVNRQETQYFGPGTRLLVL.

The rearrangement uses TRBV19 and TRBJ2-3; the match to TRBD2 covers 7 bases. The length of the CDR3 is 14 residues. The J segment lost 3 bases and the V segment lost 5 bases, leaving 5 bases of the junction unmatched. CDR1 is LNHDA, CDR2 SQIVND, per germline (reference sequence). CDR3 residues: CASSQRGETDTQYF. As DNA, the CDR3 is TGTGCCAGTAGTCAGCGGGGTGAGACAGATACGCAGTATTTT.

This clonotype was seen once. J is TRBJ2-1 and V is TRBV14, with D perhaps being TRBD1 or TRBD2 (5 bases each). Germline V gene data show CDR1 as SGHDN and CDR2 as FVKESK. V was cut by 4 bases and J by 3 bases, with 10 bases left in between. The CDR3 loop spans 14 amino acids. The CDR3, as DNA: TGTGCCAGCAGCCCGGGGCTACGCTACAATGAGCAGTTCTTC. Encoded protein: CASSPGLRYNEQFF.

This chain connects TRBV3-1 to TRBJ1-2; no clear D gene. Germline V lookup: CDR1 LGHDT, CDR2 YNNKEL (reference sequence). There are 17 residues in the CDR3. Trimming shortened V by 0 bases and J by 4 bases, and 18 bases separated the two germline ends. CDR3 residues: CASSQDRGAPASYGYTF. The CDR3 DNA sequence: TGTGCCAGCAGCCAAGATAGAGGAGCCCCGGCGAGCTATGGCTACACCTTC.

This clonotype occurred once. The junction and the germline gene differ at one end; a read error may be behind it. The CDR3 sequence is CASSRPWDREDQF. CDR3 DNA sequence: TGTGCCAGCAGCCGTCCTTGGGACAGGGAAGACCAATTT. The J gene is TRBJ1-5, the V gene TRBV3-1, with 9 bases matching TRBD1. CDR1 LGHDT and CDR2 YNNKEL come from the germline V gene (reference sequence). The CDR3 totals 13 residues.

The V call is TRBV5-1, the J call TRBJ1-1; a possible D gene is TRBD1 (5 bases). Trimming removed 2 bases from V and 1 base from J, with 12 bases in between. Germline CDR1 and CDR2: SGHRS and YFSETQ. CDR3 length: 15 amino acids. In DNA, the CDR3 is TGCGCCAGCAGCTTAGGGGCGTTTGGGAACACTGAAGCTTTCTTT. Translating gives CASSLGAFGNTEAFF.

The chain joins TRBV15 to TRBJ2-1; D might be TRBD2 (6 bases). This CDR3 spans 17 amino acids. Trimming took off 4 bases at V and 7 bases at J, with 23 bases between the two ends. CDR1 and CDR2 from the germline V gene are LNHNV and YYDKDF (reference sequence). The CDR3 DNA follows: TGTGCCACCAGCACTTCCCTCCTAGCGCCGGGAGAGAATGAGCAGTTCTTC. This gives the protein CATSTSLLAPGENEQFF. The full variable domain, completed using reference TRBV15 and TRBJ2-1, is DAMVIQNPRYQVTQFGKPVTLSCSQTLNHNVMYWYQQKSSQAPKLLFHYYDKDFNNEADTPDNFQSRRPNTSFCFLDIRSPGLGDTAMYLCATSTSLLAPGENEQFFGPGTRLTVL.